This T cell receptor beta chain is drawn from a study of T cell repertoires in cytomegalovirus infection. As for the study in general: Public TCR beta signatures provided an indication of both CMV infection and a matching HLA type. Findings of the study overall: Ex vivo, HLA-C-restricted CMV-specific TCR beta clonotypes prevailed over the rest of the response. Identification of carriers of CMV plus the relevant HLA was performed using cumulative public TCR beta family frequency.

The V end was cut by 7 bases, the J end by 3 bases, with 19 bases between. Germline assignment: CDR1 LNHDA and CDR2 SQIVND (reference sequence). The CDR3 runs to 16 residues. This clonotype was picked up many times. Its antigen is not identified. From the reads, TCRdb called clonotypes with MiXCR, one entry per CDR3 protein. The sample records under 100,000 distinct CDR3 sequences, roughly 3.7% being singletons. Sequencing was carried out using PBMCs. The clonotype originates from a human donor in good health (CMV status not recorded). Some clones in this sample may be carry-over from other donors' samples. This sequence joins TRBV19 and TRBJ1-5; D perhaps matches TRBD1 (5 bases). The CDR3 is CASKTSGGIINQPQHF. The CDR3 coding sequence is TGTGCCAGTAAGACCTCGGGGGGGATCATCAATCAGCCCCAGCATTTT.